This TCR beta chain was retrieved from a study of cytomegalovirus exposure and HLA in healthy donors. This clone occurred once. Its specificity is not known. General study points: In a later analysis, HLA-associated beta chains showed higher expansion and lower generation probabilities than comparable chains. There were around 160 TCR beta chains listed as cytomegalovirus-associated. As a later analysis revealed, most CMV-associated TCR beta chains appeared HLA-restricted. Follow-up analysis found HLA locus-dependent TCR association rates, highest for DRB1 and lowest for HLA-C.

Primers for the PCR totalled 60 Vbeta and 13 Jbeta. Data came from immunoSEQ multiplex PCR; TCRdb stores just in-frame clones and leaves some out. The sample shows just under 150,000 clones, 80% to 85% of them seen only once. The clonotype was recovered from a woman between 25 and 40 years old in good health and CMV-seronegative. The sample consisted of PBMCs.

The CDR3 spells CASSEASGVTDTQYF. CDR3 nucleotide sequence: TGCGCCAGCAGTGAGGCTAGCGGGGTCACAGATACGCAGTATTTT. The J gene is TRBJ2-3, the V gene TRBV10-1; 9 bases agree with TRBD2. CDR3 size: 15 residues. Germline V gives CDR1 WNHNN, CDR2 SYGVQD (reference sequence). V dropped 2 bases and J dropped 2; count of bases not matched to a gene: 2.